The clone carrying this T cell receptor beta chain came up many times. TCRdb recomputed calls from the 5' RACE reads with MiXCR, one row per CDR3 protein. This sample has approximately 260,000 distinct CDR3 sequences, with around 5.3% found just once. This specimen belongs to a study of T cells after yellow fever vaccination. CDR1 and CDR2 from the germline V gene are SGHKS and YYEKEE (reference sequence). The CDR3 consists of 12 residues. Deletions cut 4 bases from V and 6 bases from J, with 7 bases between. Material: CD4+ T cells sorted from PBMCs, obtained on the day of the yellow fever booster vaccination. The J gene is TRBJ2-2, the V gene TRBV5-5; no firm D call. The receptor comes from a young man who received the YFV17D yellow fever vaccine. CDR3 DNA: TGTGCCAGCAGCCCGGTCGCCGGGGAGCTGTTTTTT. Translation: CASSPVAGELFF. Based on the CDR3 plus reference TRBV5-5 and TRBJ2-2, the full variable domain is DAGVTQSPTHLIKTRGQQVTLRCSPISGHKSVSWYQQVLGQGPQFIFQYYEKEERGRGNFPDRFSARQFPNYSSELNVNALLLGDSALYLCASSPVAGELFFGEGSRLTVL.